The TCR beta chain described here comes from a study of beta chain features in type 1 diabetes. The whole isolated RNA underwent reverse transcription, so sequencing captured expressed TCRB transcripts. TCRdb's copy holds only in-frame clones and misses some; the assay was immunoSEQ multiplex PCR. The data contain some 150,000 clones, around 10% of them singletons. Sequencing was carried out using central memory CD4+ T cells from blood. The receptor was isolated from a man aged 18 to 29 in good health.

CDR3 nucleotide sequence: TGTGCCAGCCGTGGGGGCAGAGAGCAGTACTTC. This sequence encodes CASRGGREQYF. V usage is TRBV2 and J usage is TRBJ2-7; possibly TRBD1 for D (6 bases). Germline V gene data show CDR1 as SNHLY and CDR2 as FYNNEI. The CDR3 length is 11 residues. The V gene lost 8 bases and the J gene lost 7 bases, with 12 bases spanning the gap.